The clone carrying this T cell receptor beta chain has at least ten counts. The sample belongs to a study of regulatory T cells in long-lasting Graves disease. For TCR beta, libraries came from iRepertoire HTBI primers and Arm-PCR of CDR3 regions. TCRdb analysed the multiplex PCR reads with MiXCR anew, one entry per CDR3 protein. This repertoire shows about 540,000 distinct CDR3 sequences, roughly 14% found once; its top ten account for approximately 9.3%. The time point denotes: newly diagnosed GD, antithyroid drugs for less than 3 months. There was RNA extracted from PBMCs, and the TCR library was made from it. This sample was shared with a second study, whose subject was T cells in Graves' hyperthyroidism and ophthalmopathy.

Sample: peripheral blood mononuclear cells (PBMCs), taken at new diagnosis, from a patient treated with antithyroid drugs. This TCR came from a man under 40 with Graves disease.

CDR3 sequence: CASSLEYTSQQFF. The CDR3 nucleotides are TGTGCCAGCAGCTTAGAGTATACTAGCCAGCAGTTCTTC. The chain is built from TRBV11-2 and TRBJ2-1, with TRBD2 as a possible D gene (6 bases). Germline V gene lookup returns CDR1 SGHAT and CDR2 FQNNGV. Trimming took 0 bases from V and 11 from J, leaving 11 bases between them. The CDR3 is 13 residues long.